These T cell receptor beta chains were read from a single sample in a study of regulatory T cells in long-lasting Graves disease. TCRdb reprocessed the multiplex PCR reads with MiXCR, giving one entry per CDR3 protein. The data show 510,000 or so distinct CDR3 sequences, around 11% seen once. These data were likewise used in another study, on T cells in Graves' hyperthyroidism and ophthalmopathy.

The sample in question was peripheral blood mononuclear cells (PBMCs), obtained at new diagnosis, from a patient treated with antithyroid drugs. Receptors were obtained from a woman under 40 with Graves disease. CDR3s leave out the opening cysteine and the closing phenylalanine or tryptophan.

V gene	J gene	CDR3 protein
TRBV9	TRBJ2-2	ASSRQGAGTGELF
TRBV5-8	TRBJ1-1	ASSPRPRNTEAF
TRBV4-1	TRBJ2-2	ASSQAGTWTVNTGELF
TRBV2	TRBJ2-5	ASRKGQGQETQY
TRBV28	TRBJ1-2	ASSFGTDLT
TRBV2	TRBJ1-2	ASSDGSLYGYT
TRBV2	TRBJ1-2	ASSYGADSSGYT
TRBV5-6	TRBJ2-1	ASSLGGIAGQF
TRBV10-3	TRBJ1-4	AISTGQEGEKLF
TRBV15	TRBJ2-7	ATSLDRSYEQY
TRBV5-6	TRBJ2-3	ASRMAGGTDTQY
TRBV20-1	TRBJ2-2	SAENRATGGELF
TRBV2	TRBJ1-2	ASRVGTANYGYT
TRBV14	TRBJ2-5	ASSQFGRQEAETQY
TRBV29-1	TRBJ2-5	SVEEPGFETQY
TRBV28	-	ASSFPLDGHSYEQY
TRBV9	TRBJ2-7	ASSVGTALNYEQY
TRBV2	TRBJ2-3	ASSEARNGGDTQY
TRBV25-1	TRBJ1-1	ASSETANTEVF
TRBV6-5	TRBJ2-5	ASSYGTSGSGWETQY
TRBV27	TRBJ2-1	ASSLGLGGNEQF
TRBV5-6	TRBJ2-7	ASSFSPSDYEQY
TRBV30	TRBJ2-7	AWSKGGRPYEQY
TRBV13	TRBJ1-1	ASTSRRGSNTEAF
TRBV6-2/TRBV6-3	TRBJ2-3	ASSYRTPSTDTQY
TRBV3-1	TRBJ2-7	ASSLNPSGSYEQY
TRBV20-1	TRBJ1-1	SARDPGANTEAF
TRBV7-6	TRBJ2-5	ASSPGTSGRETQY
TRBV12-3/TRBV12-4	TRBJ2-6	ASSLGDRGAFSGANVLT
TRBV14	TRBJ2-7	ASSRKRESVEQY